Listed below are T cell receptor beta chains from one sample, sequenced in a study of blood T cells in healthy people across ages. Each CDR3 protein gets one entry after TCRdb re-called the 5' RACE reads with MiXCR. The sample lists some 710,000 distinct CDR3 sequences; about 45% were seen once. Sequencing was done on a sample of blood. The receptor source for this set is a man at least 80 years old in good health. CDR3s include the opening cysteine and the closing phenylalanine or tryptophan. The order of the fields is D gene, J gene, V gene, clone size, CDR3 DNA, CDR3 protein. D genes are given only for firm matches. The listing skips clone size in some rows; elsewhere it reads once, few, many or a size class.

D gene: .
J gene: TRBJ2-3
V gene: TRBV20-1
clone size: once
CDR3 DNA: TGCAGTGCTAGAGATGAGGAGGACTTCACAGATACGCAGTATTTT
CDR3 protein: CSARDEEDFTDTQYF

D gene: TRBD2
J gene: TRBJ2-1
V gene: TRBV20-1
clone size: .
CDR3 DNA: TGCAGTGCTAATTTGTTAGCGGGACGTTGGGCCAATGAGCAGTTCTTC
CDR3 protein: CSANLLAGRWANEQFF

D gene: TRBD2
J gene: TRBJ2-7
V gene: TRBV28
clone size: .
CDR3 DNA: TGTGCCAGCAGTCGATCTAGCGGGAGTTTTTACGAGCAGTACTTC
CDR3 protein: CASSRSSGSFYEQYF

D gene: TRBD1
J gene: TRBJ1-2
V gene: TRBV12-3/TRBV12-4
clone size: .
CDR3 DNA: TGTGCCAGCAGGCCACGAACAGGGGGCGCACGCTATGGCTACACCTTC
CDR3 protein: CASRPRTGGARYGYTF

D gene: TRBD1
J gene: TRBJ2-7
V gene: TRBV11-1
clone size: .
CDR3 DNA: TGTGCCAGCAGCCCCGGGACAGGTCCTTACTACGAGCAGTACTTC
CDR3 protein: CASSPGTGPYYEQYF

D gene: TRBD1
J gene: TRBJ1-1
V gene: TRBV7-2
clone size: .
CDR3 DNA: TGTGCCAGCAGCTTATCGACAGGGGCGAACACTGAAGCTTTCTTT
CDR3 protein: CASSLSTGANTEAFF

D gene: .
J gene: TRBJ2-2
V gene: TRBV29-1
clone size: .
CDR3 DNA: TGTAGCGCGGGGCGACCGAACACCGGGGAGCTGTTTTTT
CDR3 protein: CSAGRPNTGELFF

D gene: .
J gene: TRBJ2-4
V gene: TRBV28
clone size: .
CDR3 DNA: TGTGCCAGCAGTTTACAGCTAGCCAAAAACATTCAGTACTTC
CDR3 protein: CASSLQLAKNIQYF

D gene: TRBD2
J gene: TRBJ2-1
V gene: TRBV12-3/TRBV12-4
clone size: .
CDR3 DNA: TGTGCCAGCAGTGTCAGAGGGAGGGCTGGGGAGCAGTTCTTC
CDR3 protein: CASSVRGRAGEQFF

D gene: TRBD2
J gene: TRBJ2-1
V gene: TRBV6-2/TRBV6-3
clone size: .
CDR3 DNA: TGTGCCAGCAGTTTCTCCCTGACTAGCGGGAGTCCCCATGAGCAGTTCTTC
CDR3 protein: CASSFSLTSGSPHEQFF

D gene: .
J gene: TRBJ1-2
V gene: TRBV28
clone size: .
CDR3 DNA: TGTGCCAGTCTCGCGACCTATGGCTACACCTTC
CDR3 protein: CASLATYGYTF

D gene: TRBD2
J gene: TRBJ2-1
V gene: TRBV7-2
clone size: few
CDR3 DNA: TGTGCCAGCAGCTTGGGAGCGGGATACAATGAGCAGTTCTTC
CDR3 protein: CASSLGAGYNEQFF

D gene: .
J gene: TRBJ2-2
V gene: TRBV24-1
clone size: .
CDR3 DNA: TGTGCCACCATCTCATACACCGGGGAGCTGTTTTTT
CDR3 protein: CATISYTGELFF

D gene: .
J gene: TRBJ2-5
V gene: TRBV28
clone size: many
CDR3 DNA: TGTGCCTCCTCCCGGACTATCACAAGGGAGGAGACCCAGTACTTC
CDR3 protein: CASSRTITREETQYF

D gene: .
J gene: TRBJ2-1
V gene: TRBV20-1
clone size: .
CDR3 DNA: TGCAGTGCTATTCACCCCGCTAGTCCAGTGAGTTACAATGAGCAGTTCTTC
CDR3 protein: CSAIHPASPVSYNEQFF

D gene: .
J gene: TRBJ1-6
V gene: TRBV2
clone size: .
CDR3 DNA: TGTGCCAGCATAGGCTACTCCCTTTCACCCCTCCACTTT
CDR3 protein: CASIGYSLSPLHF

D gene: .
J gene: TRBJ2-2
V gene: TRBV27
clone size: .
CDR3 DNA: TGTGCCAGCAGGCCCAGCGAGACCGGGGAGCTGTTTTTT
CDR3 protein: CASRPSETGELFF

D gene: TRBD2
J gene: TRBJ2-7
V gene: TRBV29-1
clone size: .
CDR3 DNA: TGCAGCGTTCCCCTCCGACTAGCGGGAGTCTACAATGAGCAGTACTTC
CDR3 protein: CSVPLRLAGVYNEQYF

D gene: .
J gene: TRBJ2-7
V gene: TRBV5-1
clone size: .
CDR3 DNA: TGCGCCAGCAGCTTGGAGAGGCAGGGGACCTACGAGCAGTACTTC
CDR3 protein: CASSLERQGTYEQYF

D gene: TRBD1
J gene: TRBJ2-5
V gene: TRBV29-1
clone size: .
CDR3 DNA: TGCAGCGTTGACCCGGAGGACAGGGGTCAAGAGACCCAGTACTTC
CDR3 protein: CSVDPEDRGQETQYF

D gene: .
J gene: TRBJ2-7
V gene: TRBV5-5
clone size: .
CDR3 DNA: TGTGCCGGCAGCTTGTTAGCGTCCTACGAGCAGTACTTC
CDR3 protein: CAGSLLASYEQYF

D gene: TRBD1
J gene: TRBJ2-7
V gene: TRBV4-3
clone size: many
CDR3 DNA: TGCGCCAGCAGCCAAGATCTGGGACAGGGCGAGCAGTACTTC
CDR3 protein: CASSQDLGQGEQYF

D gene: TRBD1
J gene: TRBJ1-2
V gene: TRBV5-1
clone size: .
CDR3 DNA: TGCGCCAGCAGCCCGGACAGGGGAATAGGCGGCTACACCTTC
CDR3 protein: CASSPDRGIGGYTF

D gene: .
J gene: TRBJ2-7
V gene: TRBV7-2
clone size: few
CDR3 DNA: TGTGCCAGCAGCTTAGATAAGGGCGGGTTATACGAGCAGTACTTC
CDR3 protein: CASSLDKGGLYEQYF